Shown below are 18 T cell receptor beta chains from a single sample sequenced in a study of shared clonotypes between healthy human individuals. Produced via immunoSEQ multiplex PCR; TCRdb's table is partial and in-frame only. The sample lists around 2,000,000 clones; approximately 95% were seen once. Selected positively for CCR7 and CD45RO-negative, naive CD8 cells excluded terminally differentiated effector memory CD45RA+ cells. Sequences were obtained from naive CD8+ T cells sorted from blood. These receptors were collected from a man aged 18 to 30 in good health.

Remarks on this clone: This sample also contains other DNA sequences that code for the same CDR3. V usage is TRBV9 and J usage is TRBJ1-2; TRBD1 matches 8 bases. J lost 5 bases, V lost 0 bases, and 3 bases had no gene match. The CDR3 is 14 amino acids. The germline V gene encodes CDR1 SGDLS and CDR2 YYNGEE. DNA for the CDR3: TGTGCCAGCAGCGTAGGACAGGGGACATATGGCTACACCTTC. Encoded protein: CASSVGQGTYGYTF.

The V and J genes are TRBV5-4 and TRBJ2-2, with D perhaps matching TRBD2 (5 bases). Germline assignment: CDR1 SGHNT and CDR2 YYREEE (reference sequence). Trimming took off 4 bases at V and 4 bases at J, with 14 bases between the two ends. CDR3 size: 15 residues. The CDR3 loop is CASSALGQITGELFF. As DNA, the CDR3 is TGTGCCAGCAGCGCACTAGGCCAGATCACCGGGGAGCTGTTTTTT. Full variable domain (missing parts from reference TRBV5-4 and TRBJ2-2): ETGVTQSPTHLIKTRGQQVTLRCSSQSGHNTVSWYQQALGQGPQFIFQYYREEENGRGNFPPRFSGLQFPNYSSELNVNALELDDSALYLCASSALGQITGELFFGEGSRLTVL.

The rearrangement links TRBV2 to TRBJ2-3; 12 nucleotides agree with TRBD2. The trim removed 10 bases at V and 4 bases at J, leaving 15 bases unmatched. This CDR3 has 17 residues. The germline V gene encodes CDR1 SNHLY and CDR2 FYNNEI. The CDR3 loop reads CATVGLAGGSGPDTQYF. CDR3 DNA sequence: TGTGCCACTGTGGGACTAGCGGGCGGGAGTGGCCCAGATACGCAGTATTTT.

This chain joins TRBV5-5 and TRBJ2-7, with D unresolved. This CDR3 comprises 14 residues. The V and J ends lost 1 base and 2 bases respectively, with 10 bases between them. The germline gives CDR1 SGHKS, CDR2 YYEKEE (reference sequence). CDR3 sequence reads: CASSLYAEAYEQYF. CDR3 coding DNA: TGTGCCAGCAGCTTGTACGCGGAAGCCTACGAGCAGTACTTC.

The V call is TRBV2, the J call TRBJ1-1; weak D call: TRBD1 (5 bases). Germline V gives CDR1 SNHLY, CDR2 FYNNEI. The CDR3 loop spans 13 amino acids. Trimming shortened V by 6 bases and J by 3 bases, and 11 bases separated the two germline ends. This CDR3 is CASRGAGYTEAFF. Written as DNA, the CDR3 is TGTGCCAGCAGAGGGGCGGGGTACACTGAAGCTTTCTTT.

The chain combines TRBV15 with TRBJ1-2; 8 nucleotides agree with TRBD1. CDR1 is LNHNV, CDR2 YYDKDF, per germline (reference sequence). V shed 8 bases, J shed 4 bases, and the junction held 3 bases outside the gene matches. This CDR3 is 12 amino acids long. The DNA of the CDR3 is TGTGCCACCGCAGGGGGCGGCTATGGCTACACCTTC. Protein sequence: CATAGGGYGYTF.

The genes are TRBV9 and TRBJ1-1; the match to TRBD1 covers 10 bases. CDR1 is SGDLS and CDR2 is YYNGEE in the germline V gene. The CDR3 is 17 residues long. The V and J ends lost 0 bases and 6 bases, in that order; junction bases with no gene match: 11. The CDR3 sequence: CASSVVPGQGMKSEAFF. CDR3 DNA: TGTGCCAGCAGCGTAGTCCCGGGACAGGGGATGAAGTCTGAAGCTTTCTTT.

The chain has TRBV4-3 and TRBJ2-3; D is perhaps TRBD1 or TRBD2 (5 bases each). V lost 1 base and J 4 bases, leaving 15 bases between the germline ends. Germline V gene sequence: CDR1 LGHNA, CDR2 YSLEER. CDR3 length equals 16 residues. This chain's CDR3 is CASSQAPRGGPDTQYF. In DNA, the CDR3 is TGCGCCAGCAGCCAAGCCCCACGGGGCGGTCCAGATACGCAGTATTTT.

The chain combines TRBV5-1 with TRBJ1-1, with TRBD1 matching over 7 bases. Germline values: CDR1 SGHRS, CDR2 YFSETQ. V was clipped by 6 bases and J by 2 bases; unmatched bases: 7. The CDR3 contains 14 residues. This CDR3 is CASTQQGPNTEAFF. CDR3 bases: TGCGCCAGCACACAACAGGGGCCCAACACTGAAGCTTTCTTT.

In nucleotides, the CDR3 is TGTGCCAGCAGTCCGGCAGACAGACCGACTGAAGCTTTCTTT. Translation: CASSPADRPTEAFF. The rearrangement links TRBV28 to TRBJ1-1, with D possibly matching TRBD1 (5 bases). The ends were cut back, 5 bases at V and 5 bases at J, with 15 bases in the middle. CDR1 is MDHEN, CDR2 SYDVKM, per germline. The CDR3 loop spans 14 amino acids.

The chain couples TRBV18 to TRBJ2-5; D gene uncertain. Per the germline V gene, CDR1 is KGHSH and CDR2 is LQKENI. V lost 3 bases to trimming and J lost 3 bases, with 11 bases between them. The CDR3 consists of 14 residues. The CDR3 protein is CASSPLGLEETQYF. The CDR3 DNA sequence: TGTGCCAGCTCACCGCTTGGCCTCGAAGAGACCCAGTACTTC.

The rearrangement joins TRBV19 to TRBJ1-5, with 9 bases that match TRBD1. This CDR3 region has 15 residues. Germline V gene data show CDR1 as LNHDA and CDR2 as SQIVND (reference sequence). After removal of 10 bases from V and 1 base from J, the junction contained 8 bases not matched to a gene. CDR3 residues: CAISPGTGSNQPQHF. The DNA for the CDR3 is TGTGCCATATCTCCCGGGACAGGGAGCAATCAGCCCCAGCATTTT. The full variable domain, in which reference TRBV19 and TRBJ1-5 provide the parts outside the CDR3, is DGGITQSPKYLFRKEGQNVTLSCEQNLNHDAMYWYRQDPGQGLRLIYYSQIVNDFQKGDIAEGYSVSREKKESFPLTVTSAQKNPTAFYLCAISPGTGSNQPQHFGDGTRLSIL.

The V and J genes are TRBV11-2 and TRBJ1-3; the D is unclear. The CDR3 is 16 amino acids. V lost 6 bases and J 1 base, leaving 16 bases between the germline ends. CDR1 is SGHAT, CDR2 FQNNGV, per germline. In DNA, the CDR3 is TGTGCCAGCAGTTCCCCGGGGTTTGGGTCTGGAAACACCATATATTTT. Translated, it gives CASSSPGFGSGNTIYF.

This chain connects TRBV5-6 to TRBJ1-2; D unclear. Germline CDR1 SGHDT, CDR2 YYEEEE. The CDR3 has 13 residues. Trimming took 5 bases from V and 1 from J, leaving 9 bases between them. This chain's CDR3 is CASRSSYNYGYTF. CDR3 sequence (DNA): TGTGCCAGCAGGAGCAGCTATAACTATGGCTACACCTTC.

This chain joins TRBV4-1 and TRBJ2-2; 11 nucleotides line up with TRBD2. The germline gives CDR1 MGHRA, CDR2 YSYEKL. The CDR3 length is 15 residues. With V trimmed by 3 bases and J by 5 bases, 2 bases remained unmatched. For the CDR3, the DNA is TGCGCCAGCAGCCATCGGACTAGCGGGACCGGGGAGCTGTTTTTT. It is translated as CASSHRTSGTGELFF.

CDR3 nucleotides: TGTGCCAGCAGCGTAGGAACAGGGCTAGCAGCTTTCTTT. It specifies CASSVGTGLAAFF. V usage is TRBV9 and J usage is TRBJ1-1; perhaps TRBD1 as D (6 bases). Per germline, CDR1 SGDLS and CDR2 YYNGEE. The CDR3 has 13 residues. The V gene lost 0 bases and the J gene lost 10 bases, with 13 bases spanning the gap.

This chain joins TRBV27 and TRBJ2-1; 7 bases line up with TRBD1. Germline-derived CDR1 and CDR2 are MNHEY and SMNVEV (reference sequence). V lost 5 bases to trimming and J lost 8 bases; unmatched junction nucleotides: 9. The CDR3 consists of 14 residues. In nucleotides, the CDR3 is TGTGCCAGCAGTCTCAGGGGGTTTGAGGATGAGCAGTTCTTC. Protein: CASSLRGFEDEQFF.

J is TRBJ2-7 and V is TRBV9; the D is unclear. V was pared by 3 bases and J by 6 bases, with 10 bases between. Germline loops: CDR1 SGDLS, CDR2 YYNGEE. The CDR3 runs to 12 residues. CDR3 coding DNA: TGTGCCAGCAGCGCGCATGGGTCCGAGCAGTACTTC. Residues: CASSAHGSEQYF.